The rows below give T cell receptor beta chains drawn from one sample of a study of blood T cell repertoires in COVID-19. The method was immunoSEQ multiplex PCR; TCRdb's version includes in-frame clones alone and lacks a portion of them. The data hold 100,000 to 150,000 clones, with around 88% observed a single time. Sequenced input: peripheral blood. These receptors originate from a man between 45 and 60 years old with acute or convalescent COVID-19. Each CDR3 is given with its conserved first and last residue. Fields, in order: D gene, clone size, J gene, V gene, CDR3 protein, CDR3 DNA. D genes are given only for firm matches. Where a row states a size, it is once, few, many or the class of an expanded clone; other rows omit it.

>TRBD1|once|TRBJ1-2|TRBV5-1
CASSIQGQAYGYTF
TGCGCCAGCAGCATACAGGGACAGGCCTATGGCTACACCTTC
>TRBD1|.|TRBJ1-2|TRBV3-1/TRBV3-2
CASSLRTGGMGYTF
TGTGCCAGCAGCTTACGGACAGGGGGCATGGGCTACACCTTC
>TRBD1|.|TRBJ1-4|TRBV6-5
CASRTGTAEKLFF
TGTGCCAGCAGAACCGGGACAGCTGAAAAACTGTTTTTT
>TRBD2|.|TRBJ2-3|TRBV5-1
CASSSSRDYTDTQYF
TGCGCCAGCAGCTCTTCTCGGGACTACACAGATACGCAGTATTTT
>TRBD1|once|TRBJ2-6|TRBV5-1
CASQNRRDRVTSGANVLTF
TGCGCCAGTCAAAATCGCCGGGACAGGGTTACCTCTGGGGCCAACGTCCTGACTTTC
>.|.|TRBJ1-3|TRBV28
CASSLLLTGGDTDSGNTIYF
TGTGCCAGCAGTTTGTTGTTAACTGGGGGGGACACCGACTCTGGAAACACCATATATTTT
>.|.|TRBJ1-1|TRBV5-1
CASSFNRQNTEAFF
TGCGCCAGCAGCTTTAACAGACAAAACACTGAAGCTTTCTTT
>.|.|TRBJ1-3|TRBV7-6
CASSLARYSGNTIYF
TGTGCCAGCAGCTTAGCTAGATACTCTGGAAACACCATATATTTT
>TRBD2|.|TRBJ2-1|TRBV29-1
CSLLGDYVNEQFF
TGCAGCCTCCTGGGGGACTATGTCAATGAGCAGTTCTTC
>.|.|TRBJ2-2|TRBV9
CASSVVGGGDTGELFF
TGTGCCAGCAGCGTAGTAGGCGGGGGCGACACCGGGGAGCTGTTTTTT
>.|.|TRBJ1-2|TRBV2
CASTAQGSNYGYTF
TGTGCCAGCACAGCACAGGGTTCTAACTATGGCTACACCTTC
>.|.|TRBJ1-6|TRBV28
CASRKGHSYNSPLHF
TGTGCCAGCCGGAAGGGACACTCCTATAATTCACCCCTCCACTTT
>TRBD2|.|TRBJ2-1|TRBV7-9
CASSLYLAGYNEQFF
TGTGCCAGCAGCTTATATCTAGCGGGGTACAATGAGCAGTTCTTC
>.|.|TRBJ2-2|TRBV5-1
CATRDTPQYTGELFF
TGCGCCACCCGGGACACCCCCCAGTACACCGGGGAGCTGTTTTTT
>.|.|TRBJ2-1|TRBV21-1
CASSKTGYNEQFF
TGTGCCAGCAGCAAGACTGGCTACAATGAGCAGTTCTTC
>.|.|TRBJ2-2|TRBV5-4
CASSLSGSTGELFF
TGTGCCAGCAGCCTCTCCGGGAGCACCGGGGAGCTGTTTTTT
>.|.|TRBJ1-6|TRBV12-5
CASKGVNNSPLHF
TGTGCTAGCAAAGGGGTGAATAATTCACCCCTCCACTTT
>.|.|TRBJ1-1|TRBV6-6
CASSHRLDTEAFF
TGTGCCAGCAGCCACAGGTTGGACACTGAAGCTTTCTTT
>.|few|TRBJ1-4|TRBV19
CATKMNRANNEKLFF
TGTGCCACAAAGATGAACAGGGCGAATAATGAAAAACTGTTTTTT